These T cell receptor beta chains were read from a single sample in a study of T cells in Graves' hyperthyroidism and ophthalmopathy. TCRdb independently ran MiXCR on the multiplex PCR reads; one entry per CDR3 protein. The data hold about 560,000 distinct CDR3 sequences, with 12% to 15% observed a single time. Sequenced material: blood. The receptors originated from a woman between 40 and 50 years old with Graves' hyperthyroidism. CDR3s include the opening cysteine and the closing phenylalanine or tryptophan. The size of a clone is reported for some rows only, either as once, few or many, or as a class for expanded clones.

len	j_gene	v_gene	abundance	CDR3aa
17	TRBJ2-5	TRBV11-2	many	CASSSFGALAGGETQYF
14	TRBJ1-4	TRBV12-3/TRBV12-4	many	CASTFQGTYEKLFF
14	TRBJ2-7	TRBV28	many	CASSLAGTTREQYF
13	TRBJ2-7	TRBV30	few	CAWSVRQGREQYF
13	TRBJ1-2	TRBV28	many	CASSLFLLDGYTF
14	TRBJ2-7	TRBV9	many	CASSDGLGSYEQYF
18	TRBJ2-7	TRBV5-1	few	CASTSRTSGRAGAYEQYF
15	TRBJ2-3	TRBV19	few	CASSPELAGRDTQYF
14	TRBJ2-1	TRBV11-2	many	CASSLWDRYNEQFF
13	TRBJ1-4	TRBV18	many	CASSPNFGEKLFF
16	TRBJ1-5	TRBV11-2	many	CASSFESGGSNQPQHF
17	TRBJ2-7	TRBV9	-	CAGSLNPTSGSTYEQYF
17	TRBJ2-2	TRBV6-5	many	CASSYSGQGTNTGELFF
14	TRBJ2-2	TRBV10-1	-	CASSMWEGTGELFF
15	TRBJ2-1	TRBV4-1	many	CASSPTELAGDEQFF
15	TRBJ2-7	TRBV3-1	few	CASSQPATGVYEQYF
16	TRBJ1-5	TRBV6-1	few	CASRSGPHPSNQPQHF
15	TRBJ2-1	TRBV11-1	few	CASSSGFQGYNEQFF
15	TRBJ2-3	TRBV27	many	CATIPLGLATDTQYF
14	TRBJ1-2	TRBV28	-	CASSSETGDYGYTF
21	TRBJ1-5	TRBV28	many	CASSPPPVPGHPISSNQPQHF
14	TRBJ2-1	TRBV19	-	CASSIGGTYNEQFF
15	TRBJ2-7	TRBV2	many	CASRSLAGASYEQYF
14	TRBJ2-1	TRBV6-1	-	CATRLAGGSNEQFF
16	TRBJ2-5	TRBV20-1	many	CSARDTASGRAETQYF
15	TRBJ1-5	TRBV12-3/TRBV12-4	many	CASSRIGFLSQPQHF
13	TRBJ2-7	TRBV27	many	CASSGGGYYEQYF
16	TRBJ2-5	TRBV20-1	many	CSVPGTSGPIQETQYF
15	TRBJ2-1	TRBV18	-	CASSYTGQGANEQFF
12	TRBJ2-1	TRBV29-1	-	CSVRLVGNEQFF
19	TRBJ2-1	TRBV27	many	CASSSYRPLRREGYNEQFF
17	TRBJ2-7	TRBV20-1	-	CSAPATSGRSTGREQYF
14	TRBJ2-1	TRBV28	many	CASIRTGTVNEQFF
15	TRBJ2-1	TRBV5-1	many	CASSLEGSGYNEQFF
15	TRBJ2-5	TRBV12-3/TRBV12-4	many	CASSAGTGAAETQYF
15	TRBJ1-3	TRBV6-6	many	CASSYSRGGGNTIYF
13	TRBJ2-7	TRBV28	many	CASTRGAPYEQYF
16	TRBJ2-3	TRBV24-1	-	CATSDAGTGSTDTQYF
17	TRBJ2-1	TRBV3-1	many	CASSQDAGTEGRNEQFF
16	TRBJ2-3	TRBV3-1	many	CASSLGTSGSADTQYF
15	TRBJ2-1	TRBV7-9	many	CASPRGQGTYNEQFF
13	TRBJ1-1	TRBV19	-	CASSRLQYTEAFF